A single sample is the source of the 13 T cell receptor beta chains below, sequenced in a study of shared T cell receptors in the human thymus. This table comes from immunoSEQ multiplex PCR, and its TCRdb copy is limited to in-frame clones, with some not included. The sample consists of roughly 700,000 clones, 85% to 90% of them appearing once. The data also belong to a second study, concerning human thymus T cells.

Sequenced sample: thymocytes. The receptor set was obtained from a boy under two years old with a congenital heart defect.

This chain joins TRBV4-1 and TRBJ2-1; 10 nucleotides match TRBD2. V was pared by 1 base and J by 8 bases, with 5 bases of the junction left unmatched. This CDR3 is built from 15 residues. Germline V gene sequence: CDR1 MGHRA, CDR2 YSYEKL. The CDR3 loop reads CASSQGLAGDHEQFF. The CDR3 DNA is TGCGCCAGCAGCCAAGGGCTAGCGGGAGACCATGAGCAGTTCTTC.

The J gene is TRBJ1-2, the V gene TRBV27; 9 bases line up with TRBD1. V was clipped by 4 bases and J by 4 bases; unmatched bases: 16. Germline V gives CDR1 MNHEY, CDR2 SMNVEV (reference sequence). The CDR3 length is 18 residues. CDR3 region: CASSSSHSKDRGVYGYTF. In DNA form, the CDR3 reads TGTGCCAGCAGTTCGTCTCACTCCAAAGACAGGGGGGTCTATGGCTACACCTTC.

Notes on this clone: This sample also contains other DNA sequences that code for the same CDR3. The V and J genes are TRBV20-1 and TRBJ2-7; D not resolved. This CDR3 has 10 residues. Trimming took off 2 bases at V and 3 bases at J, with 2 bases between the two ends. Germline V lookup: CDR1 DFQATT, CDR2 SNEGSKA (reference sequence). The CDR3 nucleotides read TGCAGTGCTAGACTCTACGAGCAGTACTTC. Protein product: CSARLYEQYF.

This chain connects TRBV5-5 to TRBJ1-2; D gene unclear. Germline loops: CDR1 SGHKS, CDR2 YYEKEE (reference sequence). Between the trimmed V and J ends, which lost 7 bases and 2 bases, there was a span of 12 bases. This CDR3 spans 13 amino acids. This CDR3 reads CASVPTENYGYTF. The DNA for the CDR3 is TGTGCCAGCGTACCAACAGAGAACTATGGCTACACCTTC.

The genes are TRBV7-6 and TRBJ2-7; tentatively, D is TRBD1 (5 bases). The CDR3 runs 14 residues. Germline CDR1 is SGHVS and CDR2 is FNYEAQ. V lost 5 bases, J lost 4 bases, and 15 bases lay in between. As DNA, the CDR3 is TGTGCCAGCAGCCTTGCGCCAGGGAAGTACGAGCAGTACTTC. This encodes CASSLAPGKYEQYF.

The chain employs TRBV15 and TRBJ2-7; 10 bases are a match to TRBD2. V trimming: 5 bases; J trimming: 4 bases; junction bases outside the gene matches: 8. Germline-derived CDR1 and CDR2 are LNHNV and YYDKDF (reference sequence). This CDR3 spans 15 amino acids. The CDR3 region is CATSGVSGRKYEQYF. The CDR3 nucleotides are TGTGCCACCAGCGGAGTTAGCGGGAGGAAATACGAGCAGTACTTC. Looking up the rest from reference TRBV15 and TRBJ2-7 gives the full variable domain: DAMVIQNPRYQVTQFGKPVTLSCSQTLNHNVMYWYQQKSSQAPKLLFHYYDKDFNNEADTPDNFQSRRPNTSFCFLDIRSPGLGDTAMYLCATSGVSGRKYEQYFGPGTRLTVT.

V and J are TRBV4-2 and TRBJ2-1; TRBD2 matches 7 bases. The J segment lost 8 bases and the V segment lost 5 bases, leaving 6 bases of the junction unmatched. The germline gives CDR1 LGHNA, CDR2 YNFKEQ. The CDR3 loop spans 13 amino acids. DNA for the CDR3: TGTGCCAGCAGCGGGCTAGCGGCCCATGAGCAGTTCTTC. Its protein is CASSGLAAHEQFF.

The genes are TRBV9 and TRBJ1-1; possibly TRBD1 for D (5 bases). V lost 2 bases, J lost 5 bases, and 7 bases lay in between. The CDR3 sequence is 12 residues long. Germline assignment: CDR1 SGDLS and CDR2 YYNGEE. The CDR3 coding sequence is TGTGCCAGCAGCGTGGCAGGGACTGAAGCTTTCTTT. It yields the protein CASSVAGTEAFF.

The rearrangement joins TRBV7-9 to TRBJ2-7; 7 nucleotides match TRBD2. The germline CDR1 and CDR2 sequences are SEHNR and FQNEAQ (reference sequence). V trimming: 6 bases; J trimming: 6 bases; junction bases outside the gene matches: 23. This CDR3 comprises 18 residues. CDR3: CASSIREGSGTFPLEQYF. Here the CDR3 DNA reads TGTGCCAGCAGTATTAGGGAGGGGTCCGGAACTTTCCCCCTCGAGCAGTACTTC. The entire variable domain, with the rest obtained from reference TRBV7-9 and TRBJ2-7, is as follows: DTGVSQNPRHKITKRGQNVTFRCDPISEHNRLYWYRQTLGQGPEFLTYFQNEAQLEKSRLLSDRFSAERPKGSFSTLEIQRTEQGDSAMYLCASSIREGSGTFPLEQYFGPGTRLTVT.

CDR3 sequence (DNA): TGTGCCAGCAGCCCGGGGACAGGGGGCGTGTTTGGCTACACCTTC. It is translated as CASSPGTGGVFGYTF. The chain is built from TRBV5-8 and TRBJ1-2, with 12 bases lining up with TRBD1. Trimming took 4 bases from V and 7 from J; bases not matched to a gene: 8. The germline V gene encodes CDR1 SGHTS and CDR2 YDEGEE. The CDR3 runs 15 residues.

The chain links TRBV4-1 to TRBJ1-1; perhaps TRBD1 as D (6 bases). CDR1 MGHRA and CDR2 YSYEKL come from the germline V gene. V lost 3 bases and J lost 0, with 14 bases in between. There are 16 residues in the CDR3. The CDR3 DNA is TGCGCCAGCAGCCAGATGAAGGGACACATGAACACTGAAGCTTTCTTT. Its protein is CASSQMKGHMNTEAFF.

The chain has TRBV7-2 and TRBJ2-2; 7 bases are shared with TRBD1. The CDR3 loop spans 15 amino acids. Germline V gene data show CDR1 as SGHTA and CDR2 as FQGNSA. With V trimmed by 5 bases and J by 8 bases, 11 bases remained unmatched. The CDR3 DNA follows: TGTGCCAGCAGCGGGAGAAGGGACAGACGTGGGGAGCTGTTTTTT. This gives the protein CASSGRRDRRGELFF.

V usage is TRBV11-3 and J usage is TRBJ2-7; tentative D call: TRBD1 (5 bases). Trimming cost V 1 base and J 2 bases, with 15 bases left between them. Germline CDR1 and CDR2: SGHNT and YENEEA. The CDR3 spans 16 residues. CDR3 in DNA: TGTGCCAGCAGCTTAGGAGATGGGGCATCCGCCTACGAGCAGTACTTC. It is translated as CASSLGDGASAYEQYF. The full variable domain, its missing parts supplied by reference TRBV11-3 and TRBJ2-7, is EAGVVQSPRYKIIEKKQPVAFWCNPISGHNTLYWYLQNLGQGPELLIRYENEEAVDDSQLPKDRFSAERLKGVDSTLKIQPAELGDSAVYLCASSLGDGASAYEQYFGPGTRLTVT.